Listed below are T cell receptor beta chains from one sample, sequenced in a study of T cell responses to AZD1222 COVID-19 vaccine. Sequenced by immunoSEQ multiplex PCR; TCRdb stores in-frame clones only, minus some. The table has 65,000 to 95,000 clones, about 84% seen once. The sequencing here drew on peripheral blood, taken on day 0 of AZD1222 vaccination. The receptors derive from an adult in good health. Both conserved end residues are part of each CDR3. The D gene is left open where the match is weak. Some rows have no size entry. The others give once, few or many, or a class for an expanded clone.

j_call v_call d_call clone_size cdr3_nt cdr3_aa
TRBJ1-1 TRBV28 NA NA TGTGCCAGCAGTTTATCGGGGTTCGCTGAAGCTTTCTTT CASSLSGFAEAFF
TRBJ2-3 TRBV9 NA NA TGTGCCAGCAGCGTAGAAGGGGGCACAGATACGCAGTATTTT CASSVEGGTDTQYF
TRBJ2-2 TRBV5-6 TRBD1 NA TGTGCCAGCTATCGACAGGGGATGAGGGAGCTGTTTTTT CASYRQGMRELFF
TRBJ1-1 TRBV12-3/TRBV12-4 TRBD1 NA TGTGCCAGCAGTTTAAGGGGGCCCACTGAAGCTTTCTTT CASSLRGPTEAFF
TRBJ1-2 TRBV19 TRBD1 NA TGTGCCAGCGGACAGGGAAACTTCTATGGCTACACCTTC CASGQGNFYGYTF
TRBJ2-2 TRBV5-1 TRBD1 NA TGCGCCAGCAGCTTGAAGGGGGCGGAAGCCGGGGAGCTGTTTTTT CASSLKGAEAGELFF
TRBJ1-5 TRBV30 NA NA TGTGCCTGGAACGCGGGACTGAATCAGCCCCAGCATTTT CAWNAGLNQPQHF
TRBJ2-7 TRBV7-6 NA NA TGTGCCAGCAGCGCAAACAGGGAACCGCAGTACTTC CASSANREPQYF
TRBJ2-3 TRBV30 TRBD1 NA TGTGCCTGGACGGGAGGACAGGGGGCTTCAGATACGCAGTATTTT CAWTGGQGASDTQYF
TRBJ1-2 TRBV2 TRBD1 NA TGTGCCACCCAGCACCAGCCGACAGGGAGCTATGGCTACACCTTC CATQHQPTGSYGYTF
TRBJ2-3 TRBV19 NA NA TGTGCCAGTAGTGTCACAGATACGCAGTATTTT CASSVTDTQYF
TRBJ2-3 TRBV2 TRBD2 NA TGTGCCAGCAAAGCAGCGGGAGGGGTAGATACGCAGTATTTT CASKAAGGVDTQYF
TRBJ1-1 TRBV5-1 TRBD1 NA TGCGCCAGCAGCCCCCGGGACAGGGAGACTGAAGCTTTCTTT CASSPRDRETEAFF
TRBJ1-2 TRBV24-1 NA NA TGTGCCACCAGTGCCTCCCAAGGGGGGCATGGCTACACCTTC CATSASQGGHGYTF
TRBJ1-4 TRBV6-1 NA NA TGTGCCAGCAGTGAAGCGCAGGGAATCGGAACTAATGAAAAACTGTTTTTT CASSEAQGIGTNEKLFF
TRBJ1-2 TRBV3-1/TRBV3-2 NA NA TGTGCCAGCAGCCAAGGCGGTATGTCTTCCTATAACTATGGCTACACCTTC CASSQGGMSSYNYGYTF
TRBJ2-2 TRBV6-6 NA NA TGTGCCAGCAGTCCCCGGGGACACCCACCTCAAAGCACTAACACCGGGGAGCTGTTTTTT CASSPRGHPPQSTNTGELFF
TRBJ1-6 TRBV10-3 NA NA TGTGCCATCAGTGTGTTCCCTGGGGATTCACCCCTCCACTTT CAISVFPGDSPLHF
TRBJ2-3 TRBV7-9 TRBD2 once TGTGCCAGCAGGCCCCCCACTAGCGGGGACACAGATACGCAGTATTTT CASRPPTSGDTDTQYF
TRBJ2-1 TRBV5-4 TRBD2 NA TGTGCCAGCAGCTTCTTGGGAGGGTACAATGAGCAGTTCTTC CASSFLGGYNEQFF
TRBJ2-1 TRBV4-2 NA NA TGTGCCAGCAGCCAAGTGGGCTCCTACAATGAGCAGTTCTTC CASSQVGSYNEQFF
TRBJ2-7 TRBV13 NA NA TGTGCCAGCAGCTTAGGCTACGAGCAGTACTTC CASSLGYEQYF
TRBJ1-1 TRBV11-2 NA NA TGTGCCAGCAGCTTAGTCTGGCACCTGAACACTGAAGCTTTCTTT CASSLVWHLNTEAFF
TRBJ2-3 TRBV6-1 TRBD2 NA TGTGCCAGCAGTGAACTAGCGGGGGGGCCGGATACGCAGTATTTT CASSELAGGPDTQYF
TRBJ1-6 TRBV18 TRBD1 NA TGTGCCAGCTCACCGGACAGGAATTCACCCCTCCACTTT CASSPDRNSPLHF
TRBJ2-1 TRBV5-1 TRBD2 NA TGCGCCAGCTATATCGAACTAGCGGGGGGCATCAATGAGCAGTTCTTC CASYIELAGGINEQFF
TRBJ2-2 TRBV19 NA few TGTGCCAGTAGTATCTGGGGGCCCCGGGTCACCGGGGAGCTGTTTTTT CASSIWGPRVTGELFF
TRBJ2-1 TRBV11-2 NA NA TGTGCCAGCACCTATAGCGGCCCGAGGGGGGAGCAGTTCTTC CASTYSGPRGEQFF
TRBJ1-6 TRBV4-1 TRBD1 once TGCGCCAGCAGCCAAAATGGACAGGGGGGTGAGAATTCACCCCTCCACTTT CASSQNGQGGENSPLHF
TRBJ1-1 TRBV6-5 NA NA TGTGCCAGCTCATCGGGCCCCCGTGAAGCTTTCTTT CASSSGPREAFF
TRBJ2-1 TRBV19 NA NA TGTGCCAGTAGTCCCGTCTCGAGTTACAATGAGCAGTTCTTC CASSPVSSYNEQFF
TRBJ1-4 TRBV10-3 TRBD1 NA TGTGCCATCAGCACAGGGGGCACTAATGAAAAACTGTTTTTT CAISTGGTNEKLFF
TRBJ1-5 TRBV18 NA NA TGTGCCAGCTCACCAAAGGGCAATCAGCCCCAGCATTTT CASSPKGNQPQHF
TRBJ2-7 TRBV5-1 TRBD2 NA TGCGCCAGCAGCCCCGGGACTAGCGGGATGATCTACGAGCAGTACTTC CASSPGTSGMIYEQYF
TRBJ2-7 TRBV30 TRBD1 NA TGTGCCTGGGGGACAGGGTCCACCTACGAGCAGTACTTC CAWGTGSTYEQYF
TRBJ1-5 TRBV6-1 NA NA TGTGCCAGCAGTGAATCAGGCGGAGCCTATAGCAATCAGCCCCAGCATTTT CASSESGGAYSNQPQHF
TRBJ1-5 TRBV21-1 NA NA TGTGCCAGCAGCAAAGAAGGATTCCGGGACAGGGGGTCTCTCCGCCCGGCCCAGCATTTT CASSKEGFRDRGSLRPAQHF
TRBJ2-5 TRBV19 NA NA TGTGCCAGTAGCCCGGGACCGCGAGGGAGGGAGACCCAGTACTTC CASSPGPRGRETQYF
TRBJ1-1 TRBV7-9 TRBD1 NA TGTGCCAGCAGCTCCACAGGGGGCGGCACTGAAGCTTTCTTT CASSSTGGGTEAFF
TRBJ1-2 TRBV27 NA NA TGTGCCAGCAGTTTATCCCCCGGGGGGTCCTATGGCTACACCTTC CASSLSPGGSYGYTF
TRBJ1-2 TRBV6-4 NA NA TGTGCCAGCAGTTCCGACGGGACGTATGGCTACACCTTC CASSSDGTYGYTF
TRBJ1-1 TRBV29-1 NA many TGCAGCGTTGGGGGGACTGAAGCTTTCTTT CSVGGTEAFF
TRBJ2-1 TRBV4-1 NA NA TGCGCCAGCAGCCAGGGAACCGGGACCCTGAGAAACAATGAGCAGTTCTTC CASSQGTGTLRNNEQFF
TRBJ1-2 TRBV20-1 NA once TGCAGTGCTGGGATTTCCTATGGCTACACCTTC CSAGISYGYTF